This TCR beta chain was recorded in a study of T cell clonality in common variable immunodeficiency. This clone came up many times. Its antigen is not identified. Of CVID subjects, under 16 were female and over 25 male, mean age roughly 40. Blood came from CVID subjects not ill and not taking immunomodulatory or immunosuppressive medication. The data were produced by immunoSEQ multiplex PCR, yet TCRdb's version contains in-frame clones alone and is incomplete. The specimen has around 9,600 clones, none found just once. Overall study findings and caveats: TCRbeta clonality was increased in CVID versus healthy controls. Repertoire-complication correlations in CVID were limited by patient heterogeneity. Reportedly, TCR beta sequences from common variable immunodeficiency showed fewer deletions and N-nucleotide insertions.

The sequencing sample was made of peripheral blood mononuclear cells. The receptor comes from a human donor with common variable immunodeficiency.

The CDR3 DNA, read in part, is TGTGCCAGCACCCAAGGGGAGACC. Protein sequence: CASTQGET. In full, the CDR3 reads CASTQGETQYF. This chain joins TRBV6-2 or TRBV6-3 and TRBJ2-5; D gene ambiguous. The observed sequence ends 3 residues before the CDR3 terminus, with the missing tail filled in from the germline J gene. V lost 7 bases and J 5 bases, leaving 8 bases between the germline ends. The CDR3 is made up of 11 amino acids. In germline, CDR1 is MNHEY, CDR2 SVGEGT.